These T cell receptor beta chains were read from a single sample in a study of shared clonotypes between healthy human individuals. Produced via immunoSEQ multiplex PCR; TCRdb's table is partial and in-frame only. This table has around 2,000,000 clones, just over 90% appearing once. Sequencing was performed on naive CD8+ T cells from PBMCs. These TCRs come from a man between 18 and 29 years old in good health. Some clones in this sample may be carry-over from other donors' samples. CDR3s include the opening cysteine and the closing phenylalanine or tryptophan. The order of the fields is D gene, J gene, clone size, V gene, CDR3 DNA, CDR3 protein. A D gene is named only where the DNA matches it firmly. Only some rows state a clone size, as once, few, many or a class for expanded clones.

D gene: TRBD2
J gene: TRBJ2-7
clone size: NA
V gene: TRBV27
CDR3 DNA: TGTGCCAGCAGCTTTACTAGCGGAACGATCTCCTACGAGCAGTACTTC
CDR3 protein: CASSFTSGTISYEQYF

D gene: NA
J gene: TRBJ2-1
clone size: NA
V gene: TRBV7-2
CDR3 DNA: TGTGCCAGCAGCTTAGTCGGCTCCAACTACAATGAGCAGTTCTTC
CDR3 protein: CASSLVGSNYNEQFF

D gene: NA
J gene: TRBJ2-1
clone size: once
V gene: TRBV28
CDR3 DNA: TGTGCCAGCAGTTTAGTTACAGGAGAGTACAATGAGCAGTTCTTC
CDR3 protein: CASSLVTGEYNEQFF

D gene: NA
J gene: TRBJ2-3
clone size: few
V gene: TRBV19
CDR3 DNA: TGTGCCAGTAGTATAGTTGGGCGAGGGGAGAGCACAGATACGCAGTATTTT
CDR3 protein: CASSIVGRGESTDTQYF

D gene: TRBD2
J gene: TRBJ2-3
clone size: NA
V gene: TRBV27
CDR3 DNA: TGTGCCAGCATTCCCCCCGGGTGGGGAGGGAGCACAGATACGCAGTATTTT
CDR3 protein: CASIPPGWGGSTDTQYF

D gene: NA
J gene: TRBJ2-2
clone size: NA
V gene: TRBV7-2
CDR3 DNA: TGTGCCAGCAGCTCTCTAGAATGGCGGGAGAACACCGGGGAGCTGTTTTTT
CDR3 protein: CASSSLEWRENTGELFF

D gene: NA
J gene: TRBJ1-5
clone size: once
V gene: TRBV9
CDR3 DNA: TGTGCCAGCAGCGTAGATGGGGCTGGCAATCAGCCCCAGCATTTT
CDR3 protein: CASSVDGAGNQPQHF

D gene: TRBD2
J gene: TRBJ2-1
clone size: NA
V gene: TRBV7-8
CDR3 DNA: TGTGCCAGCAGCTACCTACTAGCGGGAGCGATGGGTGAGCAGTTCTTC
CDR3 protein: CASSYLLAGAMGEQFF

D gene: NA
J gene: TRBJ1-5
clone size: NA
V gene: TRBV7-9
CDR3 DNA: TGTGCCAGCAGCTTAAACGTGGGCAATCAGCCCCAGCATTTT
CDR3 protein: CASSLNVGNQPQHF

D gene: NA
J gene: TRBJ1-2
clone size: NA
V gene: TRBV19
CDR3 DNA: TGTGCCACCAGGATGGGGTATGGCTACACCTTC
CDR3 protein: CATRMGYGYTF

D gene: NA
J gene: TRBJ2-7
clone size: NA
V gene: TRBV2
CDR3 DNA: TGTGCCAGCAGCGAAGATACCTACGAGCAGTACTTC
CDR3 protein: CASSEDTYEQYF

D gene: NA
J gene: TRBJ2-7
clone size: NA
V gene: TRBV28
CDR3 DNA: TGTGCCAGCAGTTTATCGGGGGCGACTTACGAGCAGTACTTC
CDR3 protein: CASSLSGATYEQYF

D gene: NA
J gene: TRBJ1-1
clone size: NA
V gene: TRBV6-1
CDR3 DNA: TGTGCCAGCAGTGAAGCGGGCTCTTTGGTCGGGGAAGCTTTCTTT
CDR3 protein: CASSEAGSLVGEAFF

D gene: NA
J gene: TRBJ1-2
clone size: NA
V gene: TRBV5-4
CDR3 DNA: TGTGCCACCCGGGGGAGGGCGAGCTATGGCTACACCTTC
CDR3 protein: CATRGRASYGYTF

D gene: TRBD2
J gene: TRBJ2-2
clone size: NA
V gene: TRBV9
CDR3 DNA: TGTGCCAGCAGCGTAAGTCTAGCGGGAGGAACAAGTCCCGGGGAGCTGTTTTTT
CDR3 protein: CASSVSLAGGTSPGELFF

D gene: TRBD2
J gene: TRBJ2-7
clone size: NA
V gene: TRBV7-3
CDR3 DNA: TGTGCCAGCAGCCCCCAAGGGACTAGCGGGAGTATTAGAAGCGAGCAGTACTTC
CDR3 protein: CASSPQGTSGSIRSEQYF

D gene: TRBD1
J gene: TRBJ1-2
clone size: NA
V gene: TRBV19
CDR3 DNA: TGTGCCAGTAGGGACAGGTCTAACTATGGCTACACCTTC
CDR3 protein: CASRDRSNYGYTF

D gene: NA
J gene: TRBJ2-1
clone size: NA
V gene: TRBV4-1
CDR3 DNA: TGCGCCAGCAGCCAAGATCGCAGCGATTACAATGAGCAGTTCTTC
CDR3 protein: CASSQDRSDYNEQFF

D gene: NA
J gene: TRBJ2-7
clone size: NA
V gene: TRBV28
CDR3 DNA: TGTGCCAGTACAGGGAGGCTAGCCTTGGAGCAGTACTTC
CDR3 protein: CASTGRLALEQYF

D gene: NA
J gene: TRBJ1-1
clone size: NA
V gene: TRBV9
CDR3 DNA: TGTGCCAGCAGCGCCATCGACAGAAACACTGAAGCTTTCTTT
CDR3 protein: CASSAIDRNTEAFF

D gene: NA
J gene: TRBJ2-7
clone size: once
V gene: TRBV2
CDR3 DNA: TGTGCCAGCGAGGGTGACAGGCCCTACGAGCAGTACTTC
CDR3 protein: CASEGDRPYEQYF

D gene: TRBD1
J gene: TRBJ2-7
clone size: NA
V gene: TRBV7-2
CDR3 DNA: TGTGCCAGCAGCTCCCGGGACAGGGTCTGGGAGCAGTACTTC
CDR3 protein: CASSSRDRVWEQYF

D gene: TRBD2
J gene: TRBJ2-1
clone size: NA
V gene: TRBV27
CDR3 DNA: TGTGCCAGCAGCCCTCTGGGGATTAGCGGGACTACTTACAATGAGCAGTTCTTC
CDR3 protein: CASSPLGISGTTYNEQFF

D gene: TRBD1
J gene: TRBJ1-4
clone size: NA
V gene: TRBV28
CDR3 DNA: TGTGCCAGCAGCCCTTCGGCGGGGACAGGCAATGAAAAACTGTTTTTT
CDR3 protein: CASSPSAGTGNEKLFF

D gene: TRBD1
J gene: TRBJ2-5
clone size: NA
V gene: TRBV7-2
CDR3 DNA: TGTGCCAGCAGCTCCCGACAGGGGGAAGAGACCCAGTACTTC
CDR3 protein: CASSSRQGEETQYF

D gene: NA
J gene: TRBJ1-1
clone size: NA
V gene: TRBV19
CDR3 DNA: TGTGCCAGTAGTGAAAAAGGGACGTATACTATGAACACTGAAGCTTTCTTT
CDR3 protein: CASSEKGTYTMNTEAFF

D gene: NA
J gene: TRBJ1-1
clone size: NA
V gene: TRBV19
CDR3 DNA: TGTGCCAGTTTCATCGGACCGGGGTCGAACACTGAAGCTTTCTTT
CDR3 protein: CASFIGPGSNTEAFF

D gene: NA
J gene: TRBJ2-7
clone size: NA
V gene: TRBV9
CDR3 DNA: TGTGCCAGCAGCGCCGCACTCCATAAGGGGGAGCAGTACTTC
CDR3 protein: CASSAALHKGEQYF

D gene: NA
J gene: TRBJ2-7
clone size: NA
V gene: TRBV11-2
CDR3 DNA: TGTGCCAGCAGCTTAGTTGGCGGAGTAACAGGCGAGCAGTACTTC
CDR3 protein: CASSLVGGVTGEQYF

D gene: NA
J gene: TRBJ2-7
clone size: once
V gene: TRBV28
CDR3 DNA: TGTGCCAGCAGTTTCAACCCCGGGCAGTCCTACGAGCAGTACTTC
CDR3 protein: CASSFNPGQSYEQYF

D gene: TRBD1
J gene: TRBJ1-2
clone size: NA
V gene: TRBV30
CDR3 DNA: TGTGCCTGGAGGGGGCAGGGGGCGAGTGGCTACACCTTC
CDR3 protein: CAWRGQGASGYTF

D gene: TRBD2
J gene: TRBJ2-7
clone size: NA
V gene: TRBV13
CDR3 DNA: TGTGCCAGCAGCATCCCAGGGTTAGCGGGAGAGGGCGAGCAGTACTTC
CDR3 protein: CASSIPGLAGEGEQYF

D gene: NA
J gene: TRBJ1-5
clone size: NA
V gene: TRBV7-9
CDR3 DNA: TGTGCCAGCAGCTTAGCGAGCCAGGGGTGGGGGTCTCATCAGCCCCAGCATTTT
CDR3 protein: CASSLASQGWGSHQPQHF

D gene: NA
J gene: TRBJ2-7
clone size: NA
V gene: TRBV6-1
CDR3 DNA: TGTGCCAGCAGCCCGAGCCACTGGACCTCCTACGAGCAGTACTTC
CDR3 protein: CASSPSHWTSYEQYF

D gene: NA
J gene: TRBJ2-3
clone size: NA
V gene: TRBV6-6
CDR3 DNA: TGTGCCAGCAGTTACTCCGGGGCAGACACAGATACGCAGTATTTT
CDR3 protein: CASSYSGADTDTQYF

D gene: TRBD2
J gene: TRBJ2-5
clone size: NA
V gene: TRBV7-9
CDR3 DNA: TGTGCCAGCAGCCCAAAGGGGACTAGCGGGAGAGGGGAGACCCAGTACTTC
CDR3 protein: CASSPKGTSGRGETQYF

D gene: NA
J gene: TRBJ1-2
clone size: NA
V gene: TRBV7-8
CDR3 DNA: TGTGCCAGCAGCTCGGGGCCGCCTGGCTACACCTTC
CDR3 protein: CASSSGPPGYTF

D gene: NA
J gene: TRBJ2-1
clone size: NA
V gene: TRBV27
CDR3 DNA: TGTGCCAGCAGTTTTCTGGGGGGATTAGATGAGCAGTTCTTC
CDR3 protein: CASSFLGGLDEQFF

D gene: NA
J gene: TRBJ1-1
clone size: NA
V gene: TRBV27
CDR3 DNA: TGTGCCAGCAGTCCCCTGGGACCGAAATCTGAAGCTTTCTTT
CDR3 protein: CASSPLGPKSEAFF

D gene: NA
J gene: TRBJ1-1
clone size: NA
V gene: TRBV6-5
CDR3 DNA: TGTGCCAGCAGTTACGGGGCGTTGGCGGGGACTGAAGCTTTCTTT
CDR3 protein: CASSYGALAGTEAFF

D gene: NA
J gene: TRBJ1-3
clone size: once
V gene: TRBV2
CDR3 DNA: TGTGCCAGCAGCCGTTGGCAGTCGGGGGGCTCTGGAAACACCATATATTTT
CDR3 protein: CASSRWQSGGSGNTIYF

D gene: TRBD1
J gene: TRBJ2-3
clone size: once
V gene: TRBV28
CDR3 DNA: TGTGCCAGCAGTTTCACGACAGGGGGCGGAAGCACAGATACGCAGTATTTT
CDR3 protein: CASSFTTGGGSTDTQYF

D gene: NA
J gene: TRBJ2-3
clone size: NA
V gene: TRBV28
CDR3 DNA: TGTGCCAGCAGTTTCGGGACTGCAACCACAGATACGCAGTATTTT
CDR3 protein: CASSFGTATTDTQYF

D gene: NA
J gene: TRBJ2-7
clone size: NA
V gene: TRBV27
CDR3 DNA: TGTGCCAGCAATCACGTGGTAGGGAGGGGGCGAGACCAAAAGAGTGGGCAGTACTTC
CDR3 protein: CASNHVVGRGRDQKSGQYF

D gene: NA
J gene: TRBJ1-3
clone size: once
V gene: TRBV7-9
CDR3 DNA: TGTGCCAGCAGCGACACGAGGACAACCCTCAGCGCTGGAAACACCATATATTTT
CDR3 protein: CASSDTRTTLSAGNTIYF

D gene: NA
J gene: TRBJ2-2
clone size: NA
V gene: TRBV4-3
CDR3 DNA: TGCGCCAGCAGGAGGGGCCGTTACACCGGGGAGCTGTTTTTT
CDR3 protein: CASRRGRYTGELFF

D gene: TRBD1
J gene: TRBJ1-3
clone size: NA
V gene: TRBV7-9
CDR3 DNA: TGTGCCAGCAGCGCCCCGGGACAGTTCAGAGCTGGAAACACCATATATTTT
CDR3 protein: CASSAPGQFRAGNTIYF

D gene: NA
J gene: TRBJ2-2
clone size: NA
V gene: TRBV9
CDR3 DNA: TGTGCCAGCAGCGCCGGGGGCCGGGAGCTGTTTTTT
CDR3 protein: CASSAGGRELFF

D gene: NA
J gene: TRBJ1-3
clone size: once
V gene: TRBV7-6
CDR3 DNA: TGTGCCAGCAGCATGATCGGACTGTTAAGATCTGGAAACACCATATATTTT
CDR3 protein: CASSMIGLLRSGNTIYF

D gene: NA
J gene: TRBJ2-1
clone size: NA
V gene: TRBV7-9
CDR3 DNA: TGTGCCAGCAGCTTAACCGGGGCCGGGAATGAGCAGTTCTTC
CDR3 protein: CASSLTGAGNEQFF

D gene: TRBD2
J gene: TRBJ2-1
clone size: NA
V gene: TRBV2
CDR3 DNA: TGTGCCAGCAGTGCGGGTAGCGGGATGGGTGAGCAGTTCTTC
CDR3 protein: CASSAGSGMGEQFF

D gene: TRBD2
J gene: TRBJ2-7
clone size: once
V gene: TRBV28
CDR3 DNA: TGTGCCAGCAAACCATGGGCGGGAGTCTCCTACGAGCAGTACTTC
CDR3 protein: CASKPWAGVSYEQYF

D gene: TRBD2
J gene: TRBJ2-3
clone size: NA
V gene: TRBV7-9
CDR3 DNA: TGTGCCAGCAGCTCATACCAGGGACTAGCGGGACCTACCACAGATACGCAGTATTTT
CDR3 protein: CASSSYQGLAGPTTDTQYF

D gene: NA
J gene: TRBJ2-3
clone size: once
V gene: TRBV18
CDR3 DNA: TGTGCCAGCTCACTGGTTTTAGGCGGGAAACACACAGATACGCAGTATTTT
CDR3 protein: CASSLVLGGKHTDTQYF

D gene: NA
J gene: TRBJ1-2
clone size: NA
V gene: TRBV27
CDR3 DNA: TGTGCCAGCAGTTTCCTAGCGGGGGCTAGGGGCTACACCTTC
CDR3 protein: CASSFLAGARGYTF

D gene: NA
J gene: TRBJ2-7
clone size: once
V gene: TRBV7-9
CDR3 DNA: TGTGCCAGCAGCCCACGTCGGGCAGATACCCCCTACGAGCAGTACTTC
CDR3 protein: CASSPRRADTPYEQYF

D gene: TRBD1
J gene: TRBJ2-3
clone size: NA
V gene: TRBV7-6
CDR3 DNA: TGTGCCAGCAGCTCGACAGGGGGCGAGCAGTATTTT
CDR3 protein: CASSSTGGEQYF

D gene: NA
J gene: TRBJ2-7
clone size: few
V gene: TRBV7-9
CDR3 DNA: TGTGCCAGCAGCCCACCAGGTTCCTCCTACGAGCAGTACTTC
CDR3 protein: CASSPPGSSYEQYF